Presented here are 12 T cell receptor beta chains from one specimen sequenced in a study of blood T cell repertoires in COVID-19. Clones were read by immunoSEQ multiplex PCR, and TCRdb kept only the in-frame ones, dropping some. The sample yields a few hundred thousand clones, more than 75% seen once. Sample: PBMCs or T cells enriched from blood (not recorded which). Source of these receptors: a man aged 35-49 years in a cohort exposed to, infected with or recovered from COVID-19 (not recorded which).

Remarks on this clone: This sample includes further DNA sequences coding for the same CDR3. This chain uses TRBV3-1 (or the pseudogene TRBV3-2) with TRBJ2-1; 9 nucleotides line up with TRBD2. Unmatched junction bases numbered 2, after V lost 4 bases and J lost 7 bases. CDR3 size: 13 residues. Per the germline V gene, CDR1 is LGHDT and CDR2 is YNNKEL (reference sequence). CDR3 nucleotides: TGTGCCAGCAGCCGAACTAGCGGGAATGAGCAGTTCTTC. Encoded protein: CASSRTSGNEQFF.

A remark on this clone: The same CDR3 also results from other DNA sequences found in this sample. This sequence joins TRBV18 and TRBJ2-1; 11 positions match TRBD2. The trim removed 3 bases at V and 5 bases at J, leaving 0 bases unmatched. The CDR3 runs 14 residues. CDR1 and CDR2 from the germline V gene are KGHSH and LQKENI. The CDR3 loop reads CASSPTSGNNEQFF. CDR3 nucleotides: TGTGCCAGCTCACCGACTAGCGGGAACAATGAGCAGTTCTTC. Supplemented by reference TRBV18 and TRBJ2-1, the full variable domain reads NAGVMQNPRHLVRRRGQEARLRCSPMKGHSHVYWYRQLPEEGLKFMVYLQKENIIDESGMPKERFSAEFPKEGPSILRIQQVVRGDSAAYFCASSPTSGNNEQFFGPGTRLTVL.

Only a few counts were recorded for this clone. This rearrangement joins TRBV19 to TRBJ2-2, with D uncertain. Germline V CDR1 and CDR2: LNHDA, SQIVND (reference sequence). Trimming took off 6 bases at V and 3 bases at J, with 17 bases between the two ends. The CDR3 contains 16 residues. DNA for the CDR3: TGTGCCAGTAGGTTAAGTGGAGTAACCGACACCGGGGAGCTGTTTTTT. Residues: CASRLSGVTDTGELFF.

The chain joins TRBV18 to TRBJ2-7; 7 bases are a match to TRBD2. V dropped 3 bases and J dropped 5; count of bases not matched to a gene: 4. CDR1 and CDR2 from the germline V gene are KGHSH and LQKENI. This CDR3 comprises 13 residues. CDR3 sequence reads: CASSPTSDHEQYF. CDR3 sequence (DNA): TGTGCCAGCTCACCCACTAGCGACCACGAGCAGTACTTC.

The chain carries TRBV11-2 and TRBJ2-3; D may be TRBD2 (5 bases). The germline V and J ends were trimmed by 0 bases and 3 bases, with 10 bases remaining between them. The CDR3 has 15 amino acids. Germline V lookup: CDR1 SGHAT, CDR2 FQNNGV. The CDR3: CASSLDRGETDTQYF. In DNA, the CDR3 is TGTGCCAGCAGCTTAGATCGGGGTGAGACAGATACGCAGTATTTT.

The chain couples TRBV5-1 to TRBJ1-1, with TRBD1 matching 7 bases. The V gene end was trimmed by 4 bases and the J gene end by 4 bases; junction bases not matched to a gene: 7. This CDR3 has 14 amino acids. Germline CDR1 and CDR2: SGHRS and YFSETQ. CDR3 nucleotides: TGCGCCAGCAGCATCTACAGGGGAGGCACTGAAGCTTTCTTT. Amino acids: CASSIYRGGTEAFF. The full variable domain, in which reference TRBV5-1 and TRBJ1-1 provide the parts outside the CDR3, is KAGVTQTPRYLIKTRGQQVTLSCSPISGHRSVSWYQQTPGQGLQFLFEYFSETQRNKGNFPGRFSGRQFSNSRSEMNVSTLELGDSALYLCASSIYRGGTEAFFGQGTRLTVV.

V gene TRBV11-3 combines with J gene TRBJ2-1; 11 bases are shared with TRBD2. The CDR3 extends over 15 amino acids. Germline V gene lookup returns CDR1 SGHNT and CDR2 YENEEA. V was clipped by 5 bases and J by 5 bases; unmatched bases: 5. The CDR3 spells CASSTSGRYNNEQFF. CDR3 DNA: TGTGCCAGCAGCACTAGCGGGAGATATAACAATGAGCAGTTCTTC.

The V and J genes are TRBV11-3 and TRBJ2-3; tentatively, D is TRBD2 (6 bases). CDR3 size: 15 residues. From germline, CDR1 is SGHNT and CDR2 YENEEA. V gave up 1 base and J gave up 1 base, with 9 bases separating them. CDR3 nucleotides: TGTGCCAGCAGCTTAGGGGTAGCGGGCACAGATACGCAGTATTTT. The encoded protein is CASSLGVAGTDTQYF.

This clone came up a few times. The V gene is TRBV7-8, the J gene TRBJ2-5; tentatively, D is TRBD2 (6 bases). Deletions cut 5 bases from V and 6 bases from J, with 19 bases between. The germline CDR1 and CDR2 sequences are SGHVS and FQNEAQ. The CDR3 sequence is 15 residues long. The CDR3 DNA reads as TGTGCCAGCAGCCCCCGGGACTTAAATGTAAAGACCCAGTACTTC. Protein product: CASSPRDLNVKTQYF. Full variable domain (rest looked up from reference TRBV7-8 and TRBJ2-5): GAGVSQSPRYKVAKRGQDVALRCDPISGHVSLFWYQQALGQGPEFLTYFQNEAQLDKSGLPSDRFFAERPEGSVSTLKIQRTQQEDSAVYLCASSPRDLNVKTQYFGPGTRLLVL.

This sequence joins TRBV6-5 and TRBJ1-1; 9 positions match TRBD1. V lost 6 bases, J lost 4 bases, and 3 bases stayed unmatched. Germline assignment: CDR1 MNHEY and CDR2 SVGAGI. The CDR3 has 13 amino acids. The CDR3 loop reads CASRDRGTTEAFF. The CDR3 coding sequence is TGTGCCAGCAGGGACAGGGGTACCACTGAAGCTTTCTTT.

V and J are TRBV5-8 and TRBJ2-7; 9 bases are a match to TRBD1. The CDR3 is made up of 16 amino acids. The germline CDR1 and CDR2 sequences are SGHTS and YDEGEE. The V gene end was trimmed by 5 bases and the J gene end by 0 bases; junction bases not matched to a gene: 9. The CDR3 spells CASSLPGTGSSYEQYF. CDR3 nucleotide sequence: TGTGCCAGCAGTCTTCCCGGGACAGGGAGCTCCTACGAGCAGTACTTC. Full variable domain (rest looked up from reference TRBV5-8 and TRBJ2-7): EAGVTQSPTHLIKTRGQQATLRCSPISGHTSVYWYQQALGLGLQFLLWYDEGEERNRGNFPPRFSGRQFPNYSSELNVNALELEDSALYLCASSLPGTGSSYEQYFGPGTRLTVT.

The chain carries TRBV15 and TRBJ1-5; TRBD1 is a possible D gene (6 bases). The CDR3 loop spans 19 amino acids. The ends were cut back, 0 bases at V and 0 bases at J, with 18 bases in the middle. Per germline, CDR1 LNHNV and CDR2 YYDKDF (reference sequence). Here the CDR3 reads CATSRDRQGTPYSNQPQHF. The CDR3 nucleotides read TGTGCCACCAGCAGAGATCGGCAGGGGACGCCCTATAGCAATCAGCCCCAGCATTTT.